This T cell receptor (beta chain) was observed in a study of memory CD4+ T cells and cytomegalovirus serostatus. Study-wide results and caveats: Median bootstrapped AUC for CMV status was roughly 0.95 originally, 0.9 to 0.93 US-trained.

The sort gate was single viable CD3+CD4+CD8-CD45RO+ cells for memory CD4+ T cells. CMV serostatus came from serum IgG against pp150, pp28, p38, p52. Total CD4+ T cells were enriched by CD4 positive selection. The method was immunoSEQ multiplex PCR; TCRdb's version includes in-frame clones alone and lacks a portion of them. The repertoire holds fewer than 35,000 clones, with more than 75% as singletons. A word on this clone: What it binds is not known.

The germline V gene has CDR1 MNHNS and CDR2 SASEGT. CDR3 size: 13 residues. V was clipped by 8 bases and J by 2 bases; unmatched bases: 1. Source material: memory CD4+ T cells from blood. This chain joins TRBV6-1 and TRBJ1-3; 9 bases align to TRBD1. The receptor was derived from an adult in good health and CMV-seronegative. CDR3 region: CASRQGAGNTIYF. For the CDR3, the DNA is TGTGCCAGCCGACAGGGGGCTGGAAACACCATATATTTT.